The present T cell receptor beta chain was sequenced within a study of blood T cell repertoires in COVID-19. As for the study in general: Collection of acute and convalescent COVID-19 samples took place in the United States, Italy and Spain.

Here immunoSEQ multiplex PCR was the method, and the copy in TCRdb shows in-frame clones only, minus some. The sample lists hundreds of thousands of clones; roughly nine tenths were seen once. Participants came from around 25 US areas, aged roughly 18 to 90 years. The V and J ends lost 1 base and 3 bases respectively, with 7 bases between them. The CDR3 totals 13 residues. Germline CDR1 is GTSNPN and CDR2 is SVGIG (reference sequence). The specimen sequenced was PBMCs or T cells enriched from blood (not recorded which). The V and J genes are TRBV30 and TRBJ1-5; the D gene is possibly TRBD1 (5 bases). The clonotype comes from a man aged 30-40 years who had recovered from COVID-19. CDR3 in DNA: TGTGCCTGGAGTGGACAGAACAATCAGCCCCAGCATTTT. This encodes CAWSGQNNQPQHF.